The 9 T cell receptor beta chains below all came from one sample that was sequenced in a study of blood T cells in healthy people across ages. With a J-beta primer mix and a sample-barcoded 5' primer, a second PCR ran about 7 to 12 cycles. Each CDR3 protein is one row after TCRdb ran MiXCR on the 5' RACE reads. The data contain about a million distinct CDR3 sequences, roughly two fifths of them singletons. The sample comprised blood. These receptors all come from a man aged 18 to 29 in good health.

The V gene is TRBV2, the J gene TRBJ2-7; 8 bases are shared with TRBD1. The V gene end was trimmed by 8 bases and the J gene end by 7 bases; junction bases not matched to a gene: 10. The CDR3 is 13 residues long. CDR1 and CDR2 (germline): SNHLY, FYNNEI. CDR3 in DNA: TGTGCCAGCGGAAAGGACAGGGCCAATGAGCAGTACTTC. It is translated as CASGKDRANEQYF.

In its sample, this clonotype was seen a few times. The rearrangement joins TRBV9 to TRBJ2-3; 9 nucleotides line up with TRBD1. The CDR3 covers 15 residues. CDR1 is SGDLS, CDR2 YYNGEE, per germline. Trimming cost V 3 bases and J 4 bases; bases outside gene matches: 6. The CDR3 reads CASSGAGTGSDTQYF. The CDR3 DNA is TGTGCCAGCAGCGGGGCCGGGACAGGGTCAGATACGCAGTATTTT.

This sequence joins TRBV5-5 and TRBJ1-1; TRBD1 might be the D (6 bases). The CDR3 is 14 residues long. Germline-derived CDR1 and CDR2 are SGHKS and YYEKEE (reference sequence). The germline V and J ends were trimmed by 4 bases and 3 bases, with 13 bases remaining between them. The CDR3 DNA reads TGTGCCAGCAGCGTACAGGGTTACGACACTGAAGCTTTCTTT. Translation: CASSVQGYDTEAFF.

This clonotype has only a few counts. One junction end does not reproduce the germline sequence, and a read error may be involved. The chain recombines TRBV7-2 with TRBJ2-2; D is perhaps TRBD2 (5 bases). The CDR3 runs 15 residues. Germline V CDR1 and CDR2: SGHTA, FQGNSA. The CDR3 DNA follows: TGTGCCAGCAGCTTTAACCCGGCGAACACCGGGGAGTTGTTTTTT. This encodes CASSFNPANTGELFF.

In regard to this clonotype: This clone may be a read error of a much larger clone one base away. J is TRBJ2-7 and V is TRBV12-3 or TRBV12-4; maybe TRBD1 (6 bases). There are 13 residues in the CDR3. With 3 bases removed from V and 8 bases from J, the gap between germline ends came to 14 bases. The CDR3 region has the DNA TGTGCCAGCAGTTTTGGCAGGGGTTACAAGCAGTACTTC. Translating it yields CASSFGRGYKQYF.

This sequence joins TRBV10-3 and TRBJ1-4; D possibly corresponds to TRBD1 (5 bases). The CDR3 covers 13 residues. Germline V gene lookup returns CDR1 ENHRY and CDR2 SYGVKD. V dropped 6 bases and J dropped 7 bases, with 12 bases sitting between them. DNA of the CDR3: TGTGCCATCAGCCGAGGGGAGGGTGAAAAACTGTTTTTT. This translates into CAISRGEGEKLFF.

This clonotype occurred a few times. This sequence joins TRBV3-1 and TRBJ2-1, with D uncertain. The CDR3 consists of 13 residues. The V and J ends lost 4 bases and 7 bases respectively, with 11 bases between them. The germline V gene encodes CDR1 LGHDT and CDR2 YNNKEL (reference sequence). CDR3 coding DNA: TGTGCCAGCAGCCTGCGGTCCGCAAATGAGCAGTTCTTC. This gives the protein CASSLRSANEQFF.

The chain couples TRBV5-1 to TRBJ2-1; the match to TRBD2 covers 13 bases. Germline V lookup: CDR1 SGHRS, CDR2 YFSETQ. With V trimmed by 4 bases and J by 7 bases, 8 bases remained unmatched. There are 16 residues in the CDR3. CDR3 DNA sequence: TGCGCCAGCAGCACAACTAGCGGGGGGGCGTTTAATGAGCAGTTCTTC. Protein sequence: CASSTTSGGAFNEQFF.

The V and J genes are TRBV4-2 and TRBJ2-3; unclear D gene. Germline V CDR1 and CDR2: LGHNA, YNFKEQ. The CDR3 consists of 14 residues. Trimming stripped 2 bases from V and 2 bases from J, with 8 bases between. CDR3 region: CASSQMGNTDTQYF. The CDR3 DNA sequence: TGTGCCAGCAGCCAAATGGGAAACACAGATACGCAGTATTTT.